This T cell receptor (beta chain) originates from a study of PD-L1 blockade in urothelial cancer (dated by TCRdb to between 2016 and 2019). Context from the whole study: Therapy was started at some point between 2012 and 2014 for all patients, and atezolizumab 1,200 mg was administered intravenously every 3 weeks. About 90% of the roughly 29 patients were identified as males with urothelial cancer of bladder origin, and a prior smoking history was reported by 18 of 29 patients. An ECOG performance status of 0 or 1 was recorded for the patients, and 0 to 3 prior chemotherapy regimens had been received by the patients. Blood samples were analyzed 3 weeks after the start of treatment (second dose) and 6 weeks after the start of treatment. Blood samples gave a median of approximately 150,000 T cells and 82,636 unique TCRs, with a median clonality of approximately 0.08. An exploratory multi-omic analysis was conducted of the somatic, immune and clinical correlates of response to PD-L1 blockade with atezolizumab in urothelial cancer. Pretreatment tumor samples and matched peripheral blood, collected serially before and after atezolizumab treatment, underwent TCR sequencing. Progression-free survival longer than 6 months counted as durable clinical benefit, and TCR features were additionally tested against both progression-free and overall survival. In the same patients who had TCR sequencing, pretreatment tumors also underwent whole exome sequencing and RNA sequencing. Durable clinical benefit was achieved by nine patients but not by the remaining 20. Around 30 patients had pretreatment blood TCR-seq, about 25 had at least one posttreatment blood collection, and about 25 had tumor TCR-seq. Broad study findings and their caveats: Because of the small sample size (n ≈ 30) and the many exploratory analyses performed, the results are intended to be regarded as hypothesis-generating. Among patients with durable benefit, tumor-associated TCR clones showed greater expansion in peripheral blood 3 weeks after treatment started (n ≈ 22, p = 0.022). Improved progression-free and overall survival was found to be associated with pretreatment peripheral blood TCR clonality below the median.

A word on this clone: No cognate antigen has been identified for it. Base qualities are not recorded, but no much larger clone differs from it by a single base.

The time point label on this specimen signifies: peripheral blood 6 weeks after treatment start. A total of roughly 30 patients with locally advanced or metastatic urothelial carcinoma, treated at Memorial Sloan Kettering on a trial protocol, made up the cohort. Peripheral blood mononuclear cells were collected pretreatment and during treatment, with between 1 and 8 total time points per patient. The Qiagen DNeasy Blood extraction kit was used to purify genomic DNA from total PBMCs and tumor samples. PBMCs were collected pretreatment and during treatment, and were isolated and stored as previously described. To estimate absolute template abundance from read counts, synthetic TCR analog templates were spiked into each PCR. TCRbeta CDR3 regions were amplified from genomic DNA with bias-controlled V and J gene primers using the immunoSEQ assay. Sequencing of rearranged TCRbeta segments was done at approximately 20X coverage. Per the source publication's procedure: Clustering was used to correct sequencing errors, and CDR3s were annotated against IMGT so that V, D and J genes could be assigned. Only productive TCRbeta rearrangements were used in downstream analyses, excluding out-of-frame or stop-codon sequences. To compute clonality, Shannon entropy was normalized by the log of the number of unique productive sequences and then subtracted from one. Fisher's exact test with Benjamini-Hochberg correction, at a threshold of adjusted p below 0.01, was used to find clones that differed between time points or between blood and tumor. Held by TCRdb, this immuneACCESS table contains in-frame sequences only and omits some clones. Under half of the omission traces to an unresolved V gene where checked; the cause of the rest is unknown. The V and J calls and the clone size are those of that table, but D and trimming were determined from the DNA. In this sample the table shows around 29,000 clones, around 84% of which occur a single time. Clones ranked in the top ten supply about 3% of the sample.

There are 12 amino acids in the CDR3, from cysteine to phenylalanine inclusive. Solely the CDR3 DNA is kept, with 36 bases framed from the first base. Between the V and J ends, shortened by 6 bases and 5 bases respectively, the junction contains 10 bases. Based on the germline V gene, the CDR1 and CDR2 sequences are KGHSH and LQKENI. The sample consisted of PBMCs, taken around atezolizumab (anti-PD-L1) treatment. Recombination joined TRBV18 with TRBJ1-1; the D gene identity is not certain. The receptor's source is a man between 65 and 85 years old with urothelial cancer. The DNA reads TGTGCCAGCTCCCCGATCCGGACTGAAGCTTTCTTT. It specifies CASSPIRTEAFF.